The entry below gives a single TCR beta chain sequence along with its context. This sample is drawn from a study of blood T cell repertoires in COVID-19. CDR3 length equals 14 residues. Germline assignment: CDR1 SNHLY and CDR2 FYNNEI. With 2 bases removed from V and 7 bases from J, the gap between germline ends came to 12 bases. Data came from immunoSEQ multiplex PCR; TCRdb stores just in-frame clones and leaves some out. This table has over 150,000 clones, around 82% appearing once. The sample was peripheral blood. J is TRBJ1-5 and V is TRBV2; no clear D gene. This clonotype was sampled from a woman in her 70s who had recovered from COVID-19. The CDR3, as DNA: TGTGCCAGCAGTGAACTGACAATTCGCCAGCCCCAGCATTTT. Protein product: CASSELTIRQPQHF.